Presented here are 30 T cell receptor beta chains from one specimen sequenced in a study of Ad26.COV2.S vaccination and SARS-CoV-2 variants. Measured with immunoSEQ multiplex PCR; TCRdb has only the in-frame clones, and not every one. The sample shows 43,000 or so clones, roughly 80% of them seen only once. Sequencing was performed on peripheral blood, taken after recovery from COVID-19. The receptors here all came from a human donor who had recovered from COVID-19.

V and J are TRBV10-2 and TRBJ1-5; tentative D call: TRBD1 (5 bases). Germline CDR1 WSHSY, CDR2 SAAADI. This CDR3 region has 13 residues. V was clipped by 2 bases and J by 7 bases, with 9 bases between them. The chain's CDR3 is CASSEQGGQPQHF. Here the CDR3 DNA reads TGCGCCAGCAGTGAGCAGGGCGGGCAGCCCCAGCATTTT.

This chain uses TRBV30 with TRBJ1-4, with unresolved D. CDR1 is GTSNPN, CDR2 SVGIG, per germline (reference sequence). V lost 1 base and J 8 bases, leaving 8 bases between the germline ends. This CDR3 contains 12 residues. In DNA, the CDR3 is TGTGCCTGGAGTGGGGGAAGGGAAAAACTGTTTTTT. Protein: CAWSGGREKLFF.

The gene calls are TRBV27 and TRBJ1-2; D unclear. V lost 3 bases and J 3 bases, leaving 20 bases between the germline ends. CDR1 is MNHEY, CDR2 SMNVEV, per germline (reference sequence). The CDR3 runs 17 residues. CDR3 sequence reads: CASSFTPAPAGYYGYTF. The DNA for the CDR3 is TGTGCCAGCAGTTTTACACCGGCTCCAGCGGGCTACTATGGCTACACCTTC.

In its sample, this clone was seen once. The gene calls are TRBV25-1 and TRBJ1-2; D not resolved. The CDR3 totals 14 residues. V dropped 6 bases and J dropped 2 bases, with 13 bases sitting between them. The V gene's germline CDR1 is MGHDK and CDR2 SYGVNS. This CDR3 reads CASSAGHLNYGYTF. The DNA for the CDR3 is TGTGCCAGCAGCGCGGGCCATTTAAACTATGGCTACACCTTC.

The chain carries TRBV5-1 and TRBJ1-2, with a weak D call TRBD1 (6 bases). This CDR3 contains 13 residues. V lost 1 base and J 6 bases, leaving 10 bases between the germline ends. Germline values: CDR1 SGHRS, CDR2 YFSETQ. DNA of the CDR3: TGCGCCAGCAGCTTGAAACAGGGAGATGGCTACACCTTC. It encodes CASSLKQGDGYTF.

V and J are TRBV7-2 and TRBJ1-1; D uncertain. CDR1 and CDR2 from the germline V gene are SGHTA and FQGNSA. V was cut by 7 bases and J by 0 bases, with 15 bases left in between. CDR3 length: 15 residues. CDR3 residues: CASKQGWGMNTEAFF. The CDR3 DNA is TGTGCCAGCAAACAAGGGTGGGGAATGAACACTGAAGCTTTCTTT.

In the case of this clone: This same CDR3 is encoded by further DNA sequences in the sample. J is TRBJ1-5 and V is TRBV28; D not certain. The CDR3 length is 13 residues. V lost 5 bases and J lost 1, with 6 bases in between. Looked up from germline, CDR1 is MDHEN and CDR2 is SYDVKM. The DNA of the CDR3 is TGTGCCAGCAGTCCGGACAGCAATCAGCCCCAGCATTTT. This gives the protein CASSPDSNQPQHF.

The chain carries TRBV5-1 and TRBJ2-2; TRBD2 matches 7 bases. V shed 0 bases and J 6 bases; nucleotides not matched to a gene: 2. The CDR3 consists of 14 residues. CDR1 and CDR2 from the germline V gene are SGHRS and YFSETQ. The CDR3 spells CASSLGGSSGELFF. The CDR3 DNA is TGCGCCAGCAGCTTGGGCGGGAGTTCCGGGGAGCTGTTTTTT.

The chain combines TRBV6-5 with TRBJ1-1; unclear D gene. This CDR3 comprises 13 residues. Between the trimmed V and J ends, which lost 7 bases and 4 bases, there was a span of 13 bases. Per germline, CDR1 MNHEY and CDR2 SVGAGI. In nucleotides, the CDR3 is TGTGCCAGCAAAGGGCCCGCTGGCACTGAAGCTTTCTTT. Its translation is CASKGPAGTEAFF.

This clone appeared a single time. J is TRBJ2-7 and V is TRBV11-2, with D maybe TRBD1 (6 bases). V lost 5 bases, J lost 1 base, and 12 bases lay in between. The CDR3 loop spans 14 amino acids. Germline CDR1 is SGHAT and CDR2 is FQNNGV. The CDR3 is CASSAQGKSYEQYF. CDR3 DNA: TGTGCCAGCAGCGCCCAGGGGAAATCCTACGAGCAGTACTTC.

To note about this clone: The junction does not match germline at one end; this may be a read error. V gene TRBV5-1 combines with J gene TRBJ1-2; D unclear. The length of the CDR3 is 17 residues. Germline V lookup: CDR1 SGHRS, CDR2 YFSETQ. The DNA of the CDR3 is TGCGCCGGCAGCTTGGGAAACAGTGTAAGCCCTAACTATGGCTACACCTTC. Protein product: CAGSLGNSVSPNYGYTF.

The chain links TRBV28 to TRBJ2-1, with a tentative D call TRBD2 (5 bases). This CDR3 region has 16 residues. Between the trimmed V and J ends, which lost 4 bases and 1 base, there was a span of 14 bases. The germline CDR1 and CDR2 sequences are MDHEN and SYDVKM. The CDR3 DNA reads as TGTGCCAGCAGTTCTGTTACGGGGAGATCCTACAATGAGCAGTTCTTC. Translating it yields CASSSVTGRSYNEQFF.

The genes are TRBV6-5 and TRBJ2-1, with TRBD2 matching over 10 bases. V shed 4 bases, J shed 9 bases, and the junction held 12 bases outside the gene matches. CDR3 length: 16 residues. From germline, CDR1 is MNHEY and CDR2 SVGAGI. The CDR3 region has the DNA TGTGCCAGCAGTTCGACTAGCGGGCAAACTCGGGGTGAGCAGTTCTTC. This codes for CASSSTSGQTRGEQFF.

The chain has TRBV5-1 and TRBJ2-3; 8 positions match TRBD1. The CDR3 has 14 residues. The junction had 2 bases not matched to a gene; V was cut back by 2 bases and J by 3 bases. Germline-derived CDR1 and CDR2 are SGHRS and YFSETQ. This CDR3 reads CASSFQGATDTQYF. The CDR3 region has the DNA TGCGCCAGCAGCTTCCAGGGGGCTACAGATACGCAGTATTTT.

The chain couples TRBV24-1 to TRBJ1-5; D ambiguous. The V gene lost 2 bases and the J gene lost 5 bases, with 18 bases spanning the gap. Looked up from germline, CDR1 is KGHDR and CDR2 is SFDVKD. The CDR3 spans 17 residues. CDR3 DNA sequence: TGTGCCACCAGTGATTCCGCGGCGGCCACTTACGATCAGCCCCAGCATTTT. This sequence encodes CATSDSAAATYDQPQHF.

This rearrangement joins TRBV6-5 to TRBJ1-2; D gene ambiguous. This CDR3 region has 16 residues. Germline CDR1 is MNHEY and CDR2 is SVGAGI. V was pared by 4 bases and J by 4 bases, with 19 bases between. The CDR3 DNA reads TGTGCCAGCAGTTCCGATGGGCGGGTGGGGATCTATGGCTACACCTTC. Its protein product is CASSSDGRVGIYGYTF.

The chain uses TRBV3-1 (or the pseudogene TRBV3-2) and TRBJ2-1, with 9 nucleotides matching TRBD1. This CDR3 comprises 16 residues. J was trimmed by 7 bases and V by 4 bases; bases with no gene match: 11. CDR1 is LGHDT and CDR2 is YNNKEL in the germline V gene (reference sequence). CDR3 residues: CASSPGGGQGANEQFF. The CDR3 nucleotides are TGTGCCAGCAGCCCTGGCGGGGGACAGGGTGCAAATGAGCAGTTCTTC.

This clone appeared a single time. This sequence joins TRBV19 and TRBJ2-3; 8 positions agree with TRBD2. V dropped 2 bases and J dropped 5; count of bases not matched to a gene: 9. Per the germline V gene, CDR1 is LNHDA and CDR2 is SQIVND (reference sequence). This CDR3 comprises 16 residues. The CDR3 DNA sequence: TGTGCCAGTAGTATACGGAGCGGGAGTGGGGGAGATACGCAGTATTTT. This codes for CASSIRSGSGGDTQYF.

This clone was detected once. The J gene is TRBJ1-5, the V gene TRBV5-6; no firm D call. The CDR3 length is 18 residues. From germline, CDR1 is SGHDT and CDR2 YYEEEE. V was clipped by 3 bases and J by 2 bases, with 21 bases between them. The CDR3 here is CASSSLKIRGGGNQPQHF. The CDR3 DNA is TGTGCCAGCAGCTCCCTGAAGATCCGAGGTGGTGGCAATCAGCCCCAGCATTTT.

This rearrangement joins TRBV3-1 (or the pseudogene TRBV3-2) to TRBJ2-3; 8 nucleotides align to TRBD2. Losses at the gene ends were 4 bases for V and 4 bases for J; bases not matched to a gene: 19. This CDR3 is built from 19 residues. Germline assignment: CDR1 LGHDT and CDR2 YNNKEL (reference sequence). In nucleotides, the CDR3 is TGTGCCAGCAGCCTCAGGGATCGCGGGAGGTCGAGTGGGTCAGATACGCAGTATTTT. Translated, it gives CASSLRDRGRSSGSDTQYF.

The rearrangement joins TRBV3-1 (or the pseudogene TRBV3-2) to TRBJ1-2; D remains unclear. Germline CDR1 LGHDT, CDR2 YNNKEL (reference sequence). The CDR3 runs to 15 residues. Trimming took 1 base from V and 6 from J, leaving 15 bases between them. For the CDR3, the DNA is TGTGCCAGCAGCCAAGTTCTGAGGCCGGCGAATGGCTACACCTTC. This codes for CASSQVLRPANGYTF.

CDR3 nucleotides: TGTGCCAGCAGTGAGCGAGGGGACTACATTCAGTACTTC. Protein product: CASSERGDYIQYF. The gene calls are TRBV25-1 and TRBJ2-4; tentative D call: TRBD2 (6 bases). Trimming took off 3 bases at V and 8 bases at J, with 11 bases between the two ends. The CDR3 sequence is 13 residues long. Germline V gene lookup returns CDR1 MGHDK and CDR2 SYGVNS.

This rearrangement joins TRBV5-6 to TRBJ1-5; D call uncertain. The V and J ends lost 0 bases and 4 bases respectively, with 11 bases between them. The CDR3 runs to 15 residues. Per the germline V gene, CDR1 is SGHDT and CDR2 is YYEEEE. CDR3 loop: CASSLGFRDNQPQHF. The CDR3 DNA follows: TGTGCCAGCAGCTTGGGTTTTAGAGATAATCAGCCCCAGCATTTT.

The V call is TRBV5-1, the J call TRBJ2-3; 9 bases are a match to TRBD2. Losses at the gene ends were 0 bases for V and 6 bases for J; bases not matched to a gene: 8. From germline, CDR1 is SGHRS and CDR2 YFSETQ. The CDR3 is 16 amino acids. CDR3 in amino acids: CASSLGLADDFDTQYF. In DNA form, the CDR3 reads TGCGCCAGCAGCTTGGGACTAGCGGACGACTTCGATACGCAGTATTTT. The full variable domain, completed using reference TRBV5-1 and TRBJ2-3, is KAGVTQTPRYLIKTRGQQVTLSCSPISGHRSVSWYQQTPGQGLQFLFEYFSETQRNKGNFPGRFSGRQFSNSRSEMNVSTLELGDSALYLCASSLGLADDFDTQYFGPGTRLTVL.

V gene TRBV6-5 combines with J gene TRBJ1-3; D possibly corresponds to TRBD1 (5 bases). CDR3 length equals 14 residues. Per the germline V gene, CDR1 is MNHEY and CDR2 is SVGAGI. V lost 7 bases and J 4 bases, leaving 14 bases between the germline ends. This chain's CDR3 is CASNEGLFGNTIYF. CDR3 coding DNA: TGTGCCAGCAACGAGGGGCTCTTCGGAAACACCATATATTTT.

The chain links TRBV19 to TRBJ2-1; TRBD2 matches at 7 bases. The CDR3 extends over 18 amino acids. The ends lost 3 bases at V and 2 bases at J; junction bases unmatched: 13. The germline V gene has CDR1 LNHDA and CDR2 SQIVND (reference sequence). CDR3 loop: CASSIDSRLASPYNEQFF. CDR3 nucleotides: TGTGCCAGTAGTATCGATTCCCGACTAGCCTCTCCCTACAATGAGCAGTTCTTC.

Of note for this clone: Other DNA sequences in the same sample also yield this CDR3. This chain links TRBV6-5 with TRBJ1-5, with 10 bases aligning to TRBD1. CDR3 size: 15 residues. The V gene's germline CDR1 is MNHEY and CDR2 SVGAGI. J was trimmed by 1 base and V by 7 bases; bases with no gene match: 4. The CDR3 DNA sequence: TGTGCCAGCATCTGGACAGGGGGAAGCAATCAGCCCCAGCATTTT. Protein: CASIWTGGSNQPQHF.

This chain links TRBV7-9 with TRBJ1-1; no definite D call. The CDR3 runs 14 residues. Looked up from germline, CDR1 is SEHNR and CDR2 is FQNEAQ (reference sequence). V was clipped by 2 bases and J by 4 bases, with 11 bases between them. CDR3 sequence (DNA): TGTGCCAGCAGCTTATTCGGGGAGGGCACTGAAGCTTTCTTT. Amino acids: CASSLFGEGTEAFF.

CDR3 nucleotide sequence: TGTGCCAGCAGCGGAGGGGGCGGGGGACCCACAGATACGCAGTATTTT. This gives the protein CASSGGGGGPTDTQYF. The J gene is TRBJ2-3, the V gene TRBV9; either TRBD1 or TRBD2 may fit D (7 bases each). Per the germline V gene, CDR1 is SGDLS and CDR2 is YYNGEE. The CDR3 contains 16 residues. Trimming pared 3 bases from V and 2 bases from J, leaving 16 bases between.

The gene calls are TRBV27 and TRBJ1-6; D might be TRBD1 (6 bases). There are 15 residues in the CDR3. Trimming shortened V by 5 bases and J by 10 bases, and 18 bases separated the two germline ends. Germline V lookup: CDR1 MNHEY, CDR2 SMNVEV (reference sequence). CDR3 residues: CASSLGQFLGSPLHF. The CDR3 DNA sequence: TGTGCCAGCAGTCTAGGACAGTTTTTAGGATCACCCCTCCACTTT.